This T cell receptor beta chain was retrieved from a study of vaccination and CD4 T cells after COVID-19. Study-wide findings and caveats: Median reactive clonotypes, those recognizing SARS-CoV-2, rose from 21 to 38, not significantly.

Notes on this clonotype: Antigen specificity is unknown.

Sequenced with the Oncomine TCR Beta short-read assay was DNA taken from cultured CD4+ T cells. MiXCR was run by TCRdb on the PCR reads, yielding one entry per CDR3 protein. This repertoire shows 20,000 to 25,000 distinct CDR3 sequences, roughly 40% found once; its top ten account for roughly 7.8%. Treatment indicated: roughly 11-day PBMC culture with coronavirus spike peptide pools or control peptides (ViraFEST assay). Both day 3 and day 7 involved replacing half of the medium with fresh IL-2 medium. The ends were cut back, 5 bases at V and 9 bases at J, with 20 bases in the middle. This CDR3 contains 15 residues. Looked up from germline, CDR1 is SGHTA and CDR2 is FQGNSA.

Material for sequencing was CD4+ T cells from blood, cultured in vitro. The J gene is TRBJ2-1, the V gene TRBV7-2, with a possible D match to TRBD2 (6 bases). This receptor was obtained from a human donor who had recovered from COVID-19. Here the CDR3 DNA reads TGTGCCAGCAGCCGGCGGGGACCGATGGGAGGTGAGCAGTTCTTC. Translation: CASSRRGPMGGEQFF.